The text below deals with one T cell receptor beta chain. These data are taken from a study of blood T cell repertoires in COVID-19. Study overall: Sample material is recorded as cDNA or gDNA derived from T cells, B-cell-depleted T cells, or PBMCs.

Assay used: immunoSEQ multiplex PCR; TCRdb lists only in-frame clones, some missing. The repertoire holds fewer than 80,000 clones, with about 90% as singletons. The CDR3 covers 16 residues. Between the trimmed V and J ends, which lost 1 base and 4 bases, there was a span of 17 bases. The germline V gene encodes CDR1 SNHLY and CDR2 FYNNEI. The gene calls are TRBV2 and TRBJ2-7, with a possible D match to TRBD1 (6 bases). This sequence was found in a man aged 50 to 59 with acute or convalescent COVID-19. Material: peripheral blood. CDR3 coding DNA: TGTGCCAGCAGTGAAGGGCCCGAGGGGGTGGGATACGAGCAGTACTTC. Translation: CASSEGPEGVGYEQYF.